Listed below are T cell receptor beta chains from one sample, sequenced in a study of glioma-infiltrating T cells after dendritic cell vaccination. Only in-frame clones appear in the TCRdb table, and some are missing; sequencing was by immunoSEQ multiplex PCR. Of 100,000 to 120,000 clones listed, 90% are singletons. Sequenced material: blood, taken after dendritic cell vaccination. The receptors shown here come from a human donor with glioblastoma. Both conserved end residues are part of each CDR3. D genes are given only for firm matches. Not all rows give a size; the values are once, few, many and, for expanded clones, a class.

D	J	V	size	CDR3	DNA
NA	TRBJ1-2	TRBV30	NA	CAWTGGWDTNYGYTF	TGTGCCTGGACGGGTGGGTGGGACACAAACTATGGCTACACCTTC
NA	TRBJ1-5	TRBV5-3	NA	CAVILSKLNNQPQHF	TGTGCCGTGATACTTAGCAAACTGAACAATCAGCCCCAGCATTTT
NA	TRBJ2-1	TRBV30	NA	CAWTLSSGQFF	TGTGCCTGGACGTTATCGAGCGGGCAGTTCTTC
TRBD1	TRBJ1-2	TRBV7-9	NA	CASTRTGEINYGYTF	TGTGCCAGCACTAGGACAGGGGAGATTAACTATGGCTACACCTTC
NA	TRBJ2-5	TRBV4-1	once	CASSKTGSQETQYF	TGCGCCAGCAGCAAAACAGGCTCCCAAGAGACCCAGTACTTC
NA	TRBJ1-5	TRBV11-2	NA	CASSLGQGSQPQHF	TGTGCCAGCAGCTTGGGCCAGGGGTCCCAGCCCCAGCATTTT
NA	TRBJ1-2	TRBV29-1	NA	CSVEIWTVGVGYGYTF	TGCAGCGTCGAGATCTGGACGGTAGGGGTTGGATATGGCTACACCTTC
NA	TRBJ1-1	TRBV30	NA	CAWSVQQNTEAFF	TGTGCCTGGAGTGTACAGCAGAACACTGAAGCTTTCTTT
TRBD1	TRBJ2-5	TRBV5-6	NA	CASSAFGTEETQYF	TGTGCCAGCAGCGCCTTCGGGACAGAAGAGACCCAGTACTTC
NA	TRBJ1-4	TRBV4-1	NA	CASSQTGTSNEKLFF	TGCGCCAGCAGCCAAACAGGGACATCTAATGAAAAACTGTTTTTT
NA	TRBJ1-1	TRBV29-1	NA	CSVFPPSGVTEAFF	TGCAGCGTTTTCCCTCCTTCCGGAGTCACTGAAGCTTTCTTT
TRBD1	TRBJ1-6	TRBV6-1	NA	CASSEEEDRVSPLHF	TGTGCCAGCAGTGAAGAAGAGGACAGGGTTTCACCCCTCCACTTT
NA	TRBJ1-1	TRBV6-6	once	CASSDTGEAFF	TGTGCCAGCAGTGATACAGGTGAAGCTTTCTTT
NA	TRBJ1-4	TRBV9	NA	CASTGGGVGEKLFF	TGTGCCAGCACCGGGGGGGGCGTCGGGGAAAAACTGTTTTTT
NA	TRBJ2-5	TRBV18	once	CASSPQGGGQETQYF	TGTGCCAGCTCACCACAGGGAGGAGGGCAAGAGACCCAGTACTTC
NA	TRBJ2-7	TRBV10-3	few	CAASRQETYEQYF	TGTGCCGCTTCTCGACAGGAAACCTACGAGCAGTACTTC
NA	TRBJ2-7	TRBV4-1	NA	CASSSTRLNLQGHEQYF	TGCGCCAGCAGCTCCACCCGGTTAAATTTACAGGGCCACGAGCAGTACTTC
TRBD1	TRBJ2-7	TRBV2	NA	CASREDRASSYEQYF	TGTGCCAGCAGAGAGGACAGGGCGAGCTCCTACGAGCAGTACTTC
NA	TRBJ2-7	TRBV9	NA	CASSVGGLVGASEQYF	TGTGCCAGCAGCGTAGGAGGGCTCGTGGGGGCGTCGGAGCAGTACTTC
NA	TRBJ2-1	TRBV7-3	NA	CASSRGLPPYNEQFF	TGTGCCAGCAGCCGGGGACTGCCTCCCTACAATGAGCAGTTCTTC
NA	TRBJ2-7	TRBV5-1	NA	CASSLSGSPTYEQYF	TGCGCCAGCAGCTTGTCGGGAAGCCCTACCTACGAGCAGTACTTC
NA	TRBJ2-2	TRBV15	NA	CATRKGAGELFF	TGTGCCACCAGAAAAGGAGCCGGGGAGCTGTTTTTT
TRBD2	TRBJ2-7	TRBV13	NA	CASSSTDSGTKYEQYF	TGTGCCAGCAGCTCGACCGACTCTGGGACTAAGTACGAGCAGTACTTC
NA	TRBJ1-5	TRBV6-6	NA	CASSWGEQPQHF	TGTGCCAGCAGTTGGGGAGAACAGCCCCAGCATTTT
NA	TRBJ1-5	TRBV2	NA	CASSEALPVNQPQHF	TGTGCCAGCAGTGAAGCGCTGCCAGTCAATCAGCCCCAGCATTTT
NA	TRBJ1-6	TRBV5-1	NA	CASSLGGRGNSPLHF	TGCGCCAGCAGCTTGGGAGGGCGCGGAAATTCACCCCTCCACTTT
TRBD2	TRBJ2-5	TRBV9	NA	CASSEGLGGGAMETQYF	TGTGCCAGCAGCGAGGGCCTAGGCGGGGGGGCTATGGAGACCCAGTACTTC
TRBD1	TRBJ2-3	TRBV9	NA	CASSTSGTVTDTQYF	TGTGCCAGCAGCACGTCCGGGACAGTCACAGATACGCAGTATTTT
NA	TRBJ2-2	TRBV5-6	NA	CASSITGETNTGELFF	TGTGCCAGCAGCATAACCGGGGAGACAAACACCGGGGAGCTGTTTTTT
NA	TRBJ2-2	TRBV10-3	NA	CAISDIGKGVGELFF	TGTGCCATCAGTGATATAGGGAAAGGGGTCGGGGAGCTGTTTTTT
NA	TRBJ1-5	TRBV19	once	CASSLADNQPQHF	TGTGCCAGTAGTTTGGCAGACAATCAGCCCCAGCATTTT
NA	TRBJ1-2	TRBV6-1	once	CASSPQINGYTF	TGTGCCAGCAGTCCTCAGATCAATGGCTACACCTTC
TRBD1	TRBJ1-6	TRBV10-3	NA	CATSGPGQSSYNSPLHF	TGTGCCACCAGTGGGCCGGGACAGAGCTCCTATAATTCACCCCTCCACTTT
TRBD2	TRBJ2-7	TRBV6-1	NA	CASKWEGRYEQYF	TGTGCCAGCAAGTGGGAGGGCCGGTACGAGCAGTACTTC
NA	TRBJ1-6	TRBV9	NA	CASSPRQDNSPLHF	TGTGCCAGCAGCCCCAGACAGGATAATTCACCCCTCCACTTT
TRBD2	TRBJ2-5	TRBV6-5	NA	CASSGGGVQETQYF	TGTGCCAGCAGCGGGGGGGGAGTACAAGAGACCCAGTACTTC
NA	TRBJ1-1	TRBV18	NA	CASSPPSGYTEAFF	TGTGCCAGCTCACCCCCCTCAGGGTACACTGAAGCTTTCTTT
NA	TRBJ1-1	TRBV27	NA	CASSNPQAEAFF	TGTGCCAGCAGCAATCCTCAGGCTGAAGCTTTCTTT
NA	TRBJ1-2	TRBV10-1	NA	CASSESIIRVGGYTF	TGCGCCAGCAGTGAGTCCATAATCAGGGTAGGGGGCTACACCTTC
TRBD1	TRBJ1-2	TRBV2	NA	CASSAVSQGALQRGYTF	TGTGCCAGCAGTGCGGTCTCGCAGGGGGCCCTTCAGCGGGGCTACACCTTC
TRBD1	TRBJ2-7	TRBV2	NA	CASSEIGTGQYEQYF	TGTGCCAGCAGTGAAATTGGGACAGGGCAGTACGAGCAGTACTTC
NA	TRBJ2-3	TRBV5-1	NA	CASSLGQSSQSTDTQYF	TGCGCCAGCAGCTTGGGACAGTCGTCACAGAGCACAGATACGCAGTATTTT
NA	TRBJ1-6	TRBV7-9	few	CASSLGQWNSPLHF	TGTGCCAGCAGCTTAGGACAGTGGAATTCACCCCTCCACTTT
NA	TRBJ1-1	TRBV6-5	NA	CASRGQAVPEAFF	TGTGCCAGCAGGGGACAAGCCGTCCCTGAAGCTTTCTTT
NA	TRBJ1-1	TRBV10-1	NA	CASSERGTEAFF	TGCGCCAGCAGTGAGCGAGGGACTGAAGCTTTCTTT
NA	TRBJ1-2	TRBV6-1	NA	CASTQGMVLYGYTF	TGTGCCAGCACCCAGGGGATGGTCTTGTATGGCTACACCTTC
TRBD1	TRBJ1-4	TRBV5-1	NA	CASSQGQGRGYKGLFF	TGCGCCAGCAGCCAAGGACAGGGGCGAGGGTACAAGGGACTGTTTTTT
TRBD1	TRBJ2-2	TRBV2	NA	CASSPLTGGESGELFF	TGTGCCAGCAGCCCTTTGACAGGGGGCGAATCCGGGGAGCTGTTTTTT